Below are 29 T cell receptor beta chains sequenced from a single sample in a study of T cells after posttransplantation cyclophosphamide. The assay was immunoSEQ multiplex PCR, and TCRdb's table has in-frame clones only and misses some. Found here are under 6,000 clones, 65% to 90% of them singletons; the top ten hold around 18%. Cyclophosphamide on days +3 and +4 followed busulfan-fludarabine conditioning and a marrow graft. Material: PBMCs, obtained 86 days after allogeneic stem cell transplant with posttransplant cyclophosphamide. These receptors originate from a male patient in his forties or fifties who received an allogeneic stem cell transplant from an unrelated donor, was CMV-positive, and had acute GVHD only. Some T cells may have originated in the graft donor.

For this clone: With only one base between it and a far larger clone, this is likely a read error. Additional DNA sequences in this sample encode the identical CDR3. This chain uses TRBV5-1 with TRBJ2-3; TRBD2 matches 8 bases. Germline CDR1 SGHRS, CDR2 YFSETQ. This CDR3 comprises 17 residues. This CDR3 is CASSFGGRGAFTDTQYF. CDR3 nucleotide sequence: TGCGCCAGCAGCTTCGGGGGGCGGGGGGCATTCACAGATACTCAGTATTTT.

V gene TRBV5-1 combines with J gene TRBJ2-1; 9 nucleotides agree with TRBD2. Germline V gene data show CDR1 as SGHRS and CDR2 as YFSETQ. The V and J ends lost 4 bases and 6 bases, in that order; junction bases with no gene match: 5. This CDR3 comprises 14 residues. In DNA, the CDR3 is TGCGCCAGCAGCCCCCAGCGGGAGGCCAATGAGCAGTTCTTC. It is translated as CASSPQREANEQFF. Combining the CDR3 with reference TRBV5-1 and TRBJ2-1 gives the whole variable domain KAGVTQTPRYLIKTRGQQVTLSCSPISGHRSVSWYQQTPGQGLQFLFEYFSETQRNKGNFPGRFSGRQFSNSRSEMNVSTLELGDSALYLCASSPQREANEQFFGPGTRLTVL.

The chain employs TRBV10-3 and TRBJ1-1, with D perhaps TRBD1 (6 bases). The germline V gene has CDR1 ENHRY and CDR2 SYGVKD. Between the trimmed V and J ends, which lost 10 bases and 4 bases, there was a span of 10 bases. The CDR3 has 11 residues. The CDR3 region has the DNA TGTGCCACTAGGGGGTTCACTGAAGCTTTCTTT. Protein product: CATRGFTEAFF.

The chain joins TRBV28 to TRBJ2-1; 7 bases line up with TRBD2. Germline-derived CDR1 and CDR2 are MDHEN and SYDVKM. CDR3 size: 15 residues. J lost 4 bases, V lost 2 bases, and 5 bases had no gene match. The CDR3 loop reads CASSLIASGYNEQFF. The CDR3 coding sequence is TGTGCCAGCAGTTTAATCGCTAGCGGATACAATGAGCAGTTCTTC.

The chain has TRBV19 and TRBJ1-1, with a possible D match to TRBD1 (5 bases). Trimming took 7 bases from V and 5 from J, leaving 20 bases between them. Germline CDR1 and CDR2: LNHDA and SQIVND (reference sequence). This CDR3 is 15 amino acids long. This CDR3 is CASTQNQGLNTEAFF. In DNA, the CDR3 is TGTGCCAGTACCCAAAATCAGGGACTAAATACTGAAGCTTTCTTT.

The gene calls are TRBV10-3 and TRBJ2-7; TRBD1 matches at 9 bases. The V segment lost 10 bases and the J segment 5 bases; nucleotides outside the gene matches: 6. The CDR3 extends over 12 amino acids. Germline-derived CDR1 and CDR2 are ENHRY and SYGVKD. The CDR3 nucleotides are TGTGCCACCGGACAGGGGAAGGACGAGCAGTACTTC. Protein product: CATGQGKDEQYF.

This sequence joins TRBV4-1 and TRBJ1-6, with 7 nucleotides matching TRBD1. This CDR3 comprises 18 residues. Germline V lookup: CDR1 MGHRA, CDR2 YSYEKL. V was clipped by 0 bases and J by 0 bases; unmatched bases: 5. CDR3 residues: CASSQEGNRGSYNSPLHF. Here the CDR3 DNA reads TGCGCCAGCAGCCAAGAGGGAAACAGGGGCTCCTATAATTCACCCCTCCACTTT.

The CDR3 nucleotides are TGTGCCAGCAGCCTTTTAGCGGGCACCACCGGGGAGCTGTTTTTT. Residues: CASSLLAGTTGELFF. The V call is TRBV7-3, the J call TRBJ2-2; TRBD2 matches at 7 bases. The germline CDR1 and CDR2 sequences are SGHTA and FQGTGA. The CDR3 runs to 15 residues. V lost 5 bases, J lost 4 bases, and 7 bases stayed unmatched.

The V gene is TRBV13, the J gene TRBJ1-1; no clear D gene. The CDR3 length is 13 residues. The V and J ends lost 5 bases and 1 base respectively, with 8 bases between them. The V gene's germline CDR1 is PRHDT and CDR2 FYEKMQ (reference sequence). The CDR3 region is CASSPRGNTEAFF. The CDR3 DNA reads as TGTGCCAGCAGCCCCCGGGGGAACACTGAAGCTTTCTTT.

The V and J genes are TRBV6-1 and TRBJ2-1; TRBD1 matches 10 bases. The CDR3 totals 15 residues. CDR1 and CDR2 (germline): MNHNS, SASEGT. V was clipped by 5 bases and J by 5 bases; unmatched bases: 6. The CDR3 is CASSSRDRGNNEQFF. The CDR3 DNA sequence: TGTGCCAGCAGTTCCCGGGACAGGGGTAACAATGAGCAGTTCTTC.

The genes are TRBV6-5 and TRBJ1-5; no definite D call. The V and J ends lost 9 bases and 6 bases respectively, with 15 bases between them. The CDR3 is 13 amino acids. CDR1 is MNHEY, CDR2 SVGAGI, per germline. CDR3 in amino acids: CASGPAGAQPQHF. CDR3 sequence (DNA): TGTGCCAGTGGTCCCGCAGGCGCTCAGCCCCAGCATTTT.

This sequence joins TRBV30 and TRBJ2-7, with D unresolved. CDR3 length: 11 amino acids. Germline-derived CDR1 and CDR2 are GTSNPN and SVGIG (reference sequence). Deletions cut 1 base from V and 3 bases from J, with 4 bases between. In DNA form, the CDR3 reads TGTGCCTGGAGTGACAGCTACGAGCAGTACTTC. Amino acid sequence: CAWSDSYEQYF. Full variable domain (outside the CDR3, taken from reference TRBV30 and TRBJ2-7): SQTIHQWPATLVQPVGSPLSLECTVEGTSNPNLYWYRQAAGRGLQLLFYSVGIGQISSEVPQNLSASRPQDRQFILSSKKLLLSDSGFYLCAWSDSYEQYFGPGTRLTVT.

This clone has just one count. V and J are TRBV2 and TRBJ2-5, with D tentatively TRBD1 (5 bases). The CDR3 consists of 14 residues. The V end was cut by 4 bases, the J end by 4 bases, with 13 bases between. CDR1 SNHLY and CDR2 FYNNEI come from the germline V gene. The CDR3 nucleotides read TGTGCCAGCAGTGTAGGGGTGGGCAGAGAGACCCAGTACTTC. This sequence encodes CASSVGVGRETQYF.

The V gene is TRBV9, the J gene TRBJ2-1; 9 nucleotides align to TRBD2. The germline CDR1 and CDR2 sequences are SGDLS and YYNGEE. Trimming cost V 0 bases and J 6 bases; bases outside gene matches: 7. The CDR3 has 16 residues. The CDR3 is CASSVVVAGASNEQFF. CDR3 in DNA: TGTGCCAGCAGCGTAGTAGTAGCGGGAGCATCCAATGAGCAGTTCTTC.

The rearrangement joins TRBV6-4 to TRBJ1-6; D is perhaps TRBD1 (6 bases). Germline CDR1 and CDR2: MRHNA and SNTAGT. V shed 0 bases and J shed 7 bases, with 10 bases lying between them. The CDR3 has 15 amino acids. CDR3 nucleotide sequence: TGTGCCAGCAGTGACTCGAACAGGGCCAATTCACCCCTCCACTTT. This gives the protein CASSDSNRANSPLHF.

For this clone: A far larger clone is off by one base, so a read error is likely. This rearrangement joins TRBV5-1 to TRBJ2-4; 7 bases line up with TRBD1. Unmatched junction bases numbered 5, after V lost 2 bases and J lost 3 bases. The germline V gene encodes CDR1 SGHRS and CDR2 YFSETQ. The CDR3 loop spans 15 amino acids. The CDR3 coding sequence is TGCGCCAGCAGCTTCCTCTCAGGGGGCAAAAACATTCAGTACTTC. It specifies CASSFLSGGKNIQYF.

This rearrangement joins TRBV29-1 to TRBJ1-5; no firm D call. The length of the CDR3 is 12 residues. CDR1 is SQVTM and CDR2 is ANQGSEA in the germline V gene. V gave up 4 bases and J gave up 5 bases, with 9 bases separating them. The CDR3: CSVGDGDQPQHF. The CDR3 DNA reads TGCAGCGTTGGAGACGGGGATCAGCCCCAGCATTTT.

The chain links TRBV15 to TRBJ2-3; TRBD1 might be the D (6 bases). The CDR3 extends over 15 amino acids. Trimming removed 2 bases at V and 4 bases at J, with 13 bases between. The germline gives CDR1 LNHNV, CDR2 YYDKDF (reference sequence). The CDR3 here is CATSRRNQGPDTQYF. DNA of the CDR3: TGTGCCACCAGCAGACGCAACCAGGGGCCAGATACGCAGTATTTT. The full variable domain, with the rest looked up from reference TRBV15 and TRBJ2-3, is DAMVIQNPRYQVTQFGKPVTLSCSQTLNHNVMYWYQQKSSQAPKLLFHYYDKDFNNEADTPDNFQSRRPNTSFCFLDIRSPGLGDTAMYLCATSRRNQGPDTQYFGPGTRLTVL.

The rearrangement joins TRBV7-2 to TRBJ1-6; the match to TRBD1 covers 8 bases. This CDR3 spans 15 amino acids. Germline V lookup: CDR1 SGHTA, CDR2 FQGNSA. V shed 3 bases and J 6 bases; nucleotides not matched to a gene: 4. As DNA, the CDR3 is TGTGCCAGCAGCTTCCCAGGGGGCTTTAATTCACCCCTCCACTTT. This gives the protein CASSFPGGFNSPLHF.

In this sample, this clone turned up a few times. The CDR3 here is CASSERRGLGNQPQHF. DNA for the CDR3: TGTGCCAGCAGTGAACGGAGGGGCCTTGGCAATCAGCCCCAGCATTTT. The chain has TRBV6-1 and TRBJ1-5, with D tentatively TRBD1 (5 bases). The germline V gene encodes CDR1 MNHNS and CDR2 SASEGT. The V gene lost 2 bases and the J gene lost 2 bases, with 13 bases spanning the gap. The length of the CDR3 is 16 residues.

J is TRBJ1-4 and V is TRBV5-1; 8 positions match TRBD1. V shed 0 bases and J 8 bases; nucleotides not matched to a gene: 12. The CDR3 loop spans 17 amino acids. In germline, CDR1 is SGHRS, CDR2 YFSETQ. The CDR3 DNA reads as TGCGCCAGCAGCTTGGCGGTGGGGCAGGGGGCGCGAGAAAAACTGTTTTTT. Translated, it gives CASSLAVGQGAREKLFF.

This clone was counted once. The chain employs TRBV2 and TRBJ1-6; the D gene is possibly TRBD1 (6 bases). Germline V gene data show CDR1 as SNHLY and CDR2 as FYNNEI. The CDR3 is made up of 15 amino acids. Trimming left V 6 bases short and J 3 bases short, with 12 bases between. This chain's CDR3 is CASRPSQGYNSPLHF. CDR3 nucleotide sequence: TGTGCCAGCAGGCCATCACAGGGCTATAATTCACCCCTCCACTTT. Drawing the rest from reference TRBV2 and TRBJ1-6, the complete variable domain is EPEVTQTPSHQVTQMGQEVILRCVPISNHLYFYWYRQILGQKVEFLVSFYNNEISEKSEIFDDQFSVERPDGSNFTLKIRSTKLEDSAMYFCASRPSQGYNSPLHFGNGTRLTVT.

The V gene is TRBV7-9, the J gene TRBJ2-7, with D possibly being TRBD2 (5 bases). The CDR3 is 13 amino acids. V gave up 3 bases and J gave up 6 bases, with 12 bases separating them. CDR1 SEHNR and CDR2 FQNEAQ come from the germline V gene (reference sequence). The CDR3 loop is CASSLGWEPEQYF. CDR3 bases: TGTGCCAGCAGCTTGGGGTGGGAGCCCGAGCAGTACTTC.

The rearrangement joins TRBV5-1 to TRBJ1-5; unclear D gene. The CDR3 extends over 14 amino acids. Germline V gives CDR1 SGHRS, CDR2 YFSETQ. The ends were cut back, 0 bases at V and 6 bases at J, with 10 bases in the middle. CDR3 nucleotide sequence: TGCGCCAGCAGCTTGGCCGGGGAGGGTCAGCCCCAGCATTTT. Encoded protein: CASSLAGEGQPQHF.

This sequence joins TRBV2 and TRBJ2-2; 7 nucleotides align to TRBD2. After removal of 6 bases from V and 0 bases from J, the junction contained 7 bases not matched to a gene. The CDR3 covers 16 residues. Germline CDR1 is SNHLY and CDR2 is FYNNEI. The CDR3 protein is CASSGTSASNTGELFF. The CDR3 nucleotides read TGTGCCAGCAGCGGAACTAGCGCCTCGAACACCGGGGAGCTGTTTTTT.

The chain employs TRBV10-2 and TRBJ2-3, with 12 bases identical to TRBD2. This CDR3 comprises 17 residues. Germline trimming cut 0 bases from V and 5 bases from J; bases unmatched to any gene: 6. The V gene's germline CDR1 is WSHSY and CDR2 SAAADI. CDR3 residues: CASSESNLLAGGDTQYF. In DNA, the CDR3 is TGCGCCAGCAGTGAGTCGAATTTACTAGCGGGAGGAGATACGCAGTATTTT.

The chain joins TRBV7-8 to TRBJ2-3, with 12 bases matching TRBD2. J lost 4 bases, V lost 5 bases, and 10 bases had no gene match. Germline CDR1 and CDR2: SGHVS and FQNEAQ. This CDR3 region has 17 residues. The CDR3 spells CASSTRRLAGVADTQYF. The CDR3 nucleotides are TGTGCCAGCAGCACAAGACGACTAGCGGGAGTCGCAGATACGCAGTATTTT.

The chain uses TRBV18 and TRBJ2-1; TRBD2 agrees at 11 bases. CDR3 length: 15 amino acids. Germline V CDR1 and CDR2: KGHSH, LQKENI. V lost 0 bases and J lost 7; bases outside the gene matches: 2. CDR3 sequence: CASSPPTSGANEQFF. In nucleotides, the CDR3 is TGTGCCAGCTCACCACCGACTAGCGGGGCGAATGAGCAGTTCTTC. The full variable domain, rest sourced from reference TRBV18 and TRBJ2-1, is NAGVMQNPRHLVRRRGQEARLRCSPMKGHSHVYWYRQLPEEGLKFMVYLQKENIIDESGMPKERFSAEFPKEGPSILRIQQVVRGDSAAYFCASSPPTSGANEQFFGPGTRLTVL.

This clone was recorded once. The chain carries TRBV5-6 and TRBJ2-3; 9 positions match TRBD1. This CDR3 spans 15 amino acids. V shed 3 bases, J shed 4 bases, and the junction held 6 bases outside the gene matches. Germline loops: CDR1 SGHDT, CDR2 YYEEEE. CDR3 in DNA: TGTGCCAGCAGCTCCGGGACAGGGTACGCAGATACGCAGTATTTT. Its protein is CASSSGTGYADTQYF.